One and the same sample provided the 8 T cell receptor beta chains below, sequenced in a study of shared clonotypes between healthy human individuals (dated by TCRdb to the early 2020s). Libraries were prepared through the immunoSEQ multiplex PCR assay. The immuneACCESS repertoire file appears here via TCRdb, limited to in-frame rearrangements. These files lack a portion of the clones; in checked studies, under half of the deficit traces to unresolved V genes, and the cause of the others is not known. Here the sample has more than 2,000,000 clones; around 90% occur a single time. Over 0.12% of the sample is held by the ten biggest clonotypes. Sequenced sample: naive CD4+ T cells sorted from blood. Read against the paper, the sample's cell subset or site label means: CD45RA+ positively selected. Receptors were obtained from a man aged 18 to 29 in good health.

This clone was seen more than once but under ten times. Within the sample, other DNA sequences also encode this same CDR3. For the CDR3, the DNA is TGTGCCAGTAGTATAGGTCGGGCCTACGAGCAGTACTTC. Translating gives CASSIGRAYEQYF. The chain is built from TRBV19 and TRBJ2-7; D is undetermined. Germline V gives CDR1 LNHDA, CDR2 SQIVND (reference sequence). Deletions cut 1 base from V and 2 bases from J, with 6 bases between. The CDR3 totals 13 residues.

Remarks on this clone: The sample carries other DNA sequences with the same CDR3. The chain is built from TRBV5-1 and TRBJ2-5, with no clear D. V dropped 0 bases and J dropped 5 bases, with 8 bases sitting between them. The CDR3 runs to 13 residues. Germline CDR1 SGHRS, CDR2 YFSETQ. The CDR3 loop reads CASSLGAGETQYF. The CDR3 DNA reads as TGCGCCAGCAGCTTGGGCGCTGGGGAGACCCAGTACTTC.

The chain uses TRBV2 and TRBJ2-2, with 15 bases that match TRBD2. Germline CDR1 SNHLY, CDR2 FYNNEI. The CDR3 covers 15 residues. With V trimmed by 4 bases and J by 9 bases, 3 bases remained unmatched. This chain's CDR3 is CASSGTSGGARELFF. The CDR3 DNA follows: TGTGCCAGCAGTGGGACTAGCGGGGGGGCGAGGGAGCTGTTTTTT.

This clone has a single count. The J gene is TRBJ2-3, the V gene TRBV7-8; 8 bases agree with TRBD1. CDR3 size: 16 residues. Germline assignment: CDR1 SGHVS and CDR2 FQNEAQ. Unmatched junction bases numbered 8, after V lost 4 bases and J lost 2 bases. DNA of the CDR3: TGTGCCAGCAGCTCCGGTAGGACAGGGAACACAGATACGCAGTATTTT. This sequence encodes CASSSGRTGNTDTQYF.

V is TRBV7-2 and J is TRBJ2-3; D may be TRBD2 (5 bases). The germline CDR1 and CDR2 sequences are SGHTA and FQGNSA. V dropped 6 bases and J dropped 2 bases, with 9 bases sitting between them. There are 13 residues in the CDR3. CDR3 amino acids: CASRRRYTDTQYF. Here the CDR3 DNA reads TGTGCCAGCAGACGGAGGTACACAGATACGCAGTATTTT.

This clone showed up just once. The chain couples TRBV2 to TRBJ1-2; D uncertain. This CDR3 is built from 14 residues. The germline V gene has CDR1 SNHLY and CDR2 FYNNEI. V lost 1 base to trimming and J lost 4 bases, with 10 bases between them. The CDR3 DNA follows: TGTGCCAGCAGTGAAGTACGGGGTCCCTATGGCTACACCTTC. Its protein is CASSEVRGPYGYTF.

The chain links TRBV14 to TRBJ2-5; D not resolved. V was clipped by 0 bases and J by 8 bases, with 7 bases between them. Germline CDR1 SGHDN, CDR2 FVKESK. There are 12 residues in the CDR3. CDR3 nucleotides: TGTGCCAGCAGCCAAGAGGCCGTCACCCAGTACTTC. It encodes CASSQEAVTQYF.

The V call is TRBV7-2, the J call TRBJ2-5; 7 bases match TRBD2. Germline values: CDR1 SGHTA, CDR2 FQGNSA. This CDR3 contains 16 residues. Trimming at V came to 0 bases and at J to 1 base, leaving 5 bases not matched to a gene. The CDR3 DNA follows: TGTGCCAGCAGCTTAGCTAGGGCGGGAGCCCAAGAGACCCAGTACTTC. Its translation: CASSLARAGAQETQYF.